The clone carrying this T cell receptor (beta chain) was observed a few times. Its cognate antigen is unknown. The record originates from a study of response to subunit inactivated influenza vaccine. The V gene lost 2 bases and the J gene lost 8 bases, with 20 bases spanning the gap. Germline loops: CDR1 DFQATT, CDR2 SNEGSKA (reference sequence). CDR3 length equals 15 residues. Via MiXCR, TCRdb re-called the RT-PCR reads, giving one row per CDR3 protein. This table holds about 180,000 distinct CDR3 sequences, roughly a tenth found once. Notes on the study in general: Authors suggested few new T cells are recruited by each seasonal influenza vaccination.

The chain recombines TRBV20-1 with TRBJ2-3; TRBD1 is a possible D gene (6 bases). Material: CD8+ T cells sorted from PBMCs, obtained less than 30 months after vaccination. The clonotype was recovered from a man between 50 and 70 years old who received an inactivated influenza vaccine. CDR3 DNA: TGCAGTGCTAGAAATCTTACAGGGTGGCTCGGTACGCAGTATTTT. Translation: CSARNLTGWLGTQYF.